A single T cell receptor (beta chain) is shown here with its context. Its cognate antigen has yet to be identified. No much larger clonotype is one base removed from it; base qualities were not supplied. The immunoSEQ assay, a bias-controlled multiplex PCR with V- and J-specific primers, was used to amplify TCR beta CDR3 regions from genomic DNA. A second PCR step added a proprietary barcode and Illumina adapter sequences to the CDR3 amplicons. An Illumina MiSeq instrument was used for sequencing of the CDR3 libraries. The published analysis was carried out like this. Export and quality control were performed with immunoSEQ Analyzer 3.0, and downstream analyses were performed with R Bioconductor and Immunarch. Repertoire metrics were calculated using only productive rearrangements within the normalized downsampled data set. Pathologically expanded clonotypes were defined as those larger than 5 templates in the normalized cohort. The Inverse Simpson Index served as the measure of repertoire diversity. CMV-specificity analyses were carried out on the non-normalized data set to capture all clonotypes. Imported from immuneACCESS, the table was reduced by TCRdb to in-frame sequences with V and J called. These copies leave out some clones; in studies compared against another copy, an unresolved V gene accounts for under half, and the cause of the remainder is not known. From that table come the V and J calls and clone size; the DNA was used to work out D and trimming. This sample has around 11,000 clones in its table, and around 90% of those were observed once. The biggest ten clones account for roughly 40% of the sample.

The time point label for this specimen denotes: 180 days after allo-HCT. Recipient blood was collected about 28 days before transplant and at days 30, 100 and 180 after transplant. Nuclei Lysis Solution was used to extract genomic DNA from fresh or cryopreserved unfractionated peripheral blood mononuclear cells. This entry comes from a study of T cell clonotyping in hematopoietic cell transplantation (dated by TCRdb to the early 2020s). About the study as a whole: A total of under 150 blood samples were collected in the study from 30 to 45 consecutive transplant recipients and their related donors. Patients were recruited between September 2015 and 2017 and followed until late 2020 or death.

Reading the germline V gene (reference sequence) gives CDR1 PRHDT and CDR2 FYEKMQ. V is reduced by 5 bases and J by 8 bases, leaving a spacing of 24 bases between them. The CDR3 numbers 17 residues from cysteine through phenylalanine. Only the CDR3 DNA is retained, 51 bases long and in frame from the first base. General study outcomes and caveats: Recipient TCR diversity fell after transplant, with pathologically expanded clonotypes rising progressively from day 30 to day 180. The sample size was limited, and because cells were not sorted, the contributions of CD4 and CD8 repertoires could not be separated. Donor and pretransplant recipient Inverse Simpson Index values predicted broader posttransplant TCR repertoire diversity. Just a small fraction of recipient repertoires overlapped with donor repertoires, and more than 95% appeared de novo at the given depth.

This TCR was sampled from a male patient aged 60 to 75 who had an allogeneic stem cell transplant from an unrelated donor, so the T cells may come from the graft donor. Some clones in this sample may be carry-over from other donors' samples. The V gene is TRBV13 and the J gene is TRBJ1-4, and perhaps TRBD1 as D gene, on 5 matching bases. Sequencing was performed on PBMCs, taken 180 days after allogeneic stem cell transplant. The CDR3: CASSPSPARERWEKLFF. The nucleotides are TGTGCCAGCAGCCCCTCCCCGGCCAGGGAACGATGGGAAAAACTGTTTTTT.